This record covers a single T cell receptor beta chain. CDR1 LNHDA and CDR2 SQIVND come from the germline V gene (reference sequence). The CDR3 totals 11 residues. This sample is drawn from a study of monozygotic twins with inflammatory bowel disease. TCRdb reprocessed the 5' RACE reads and keeps a single row for each CDR3 protein, giving no DNA. This table holds 330,000 or so distinct CDR3 sequences. This receptor was identified in a human donor with ulcerative colitis or Crohn's disease, or a healthy co-twin of an affected twin (not recorded which). The V gene is TRBV19, the J gene TRBJ2-1. Sequencing was done on a sample of blood. The CDR3 reads CASIGGNEQFF.